Following are 21 T cell receptor beta chains from one sample sequenced in a study of cytomegalovirus exposure and HLA in healthy donors. Primers for the PCR totalled 60 Vbeta and 13 Jbeta. Sequencing used immunoSEQ multiplex PCR; TCRdb keeps in-frame clones, though not all of them. The profile shows some 130,000 clones, roughly 83% of them singletons. Sequencing used PBMCs. Every receptor here comes from a man between 18 and 29 years old in good health and CMV-seronegative.

This rearrangement joins TRBV5-5 to TRBJ1-1, with 9 positions matching TRBD1. The germline CDR1 and CDR2 sequences are SGHKS and YYEKEE (reference sequence). Trimming took 4 bases from V and 5 from J; bases not matched to a gene: 6. This CDR3 is built from 14 residues. CDR3 protein: CASSPGQGSTEAFF. The CDR3 DNA reads TGTGCCAGCAGCCCAGGACAGGGGTCGACTGAAGCTTTCTTT. Full variable domain (rest looked up from reference TRBV5-5 and TRBJ1-1): DAGVTQSPTHLIKTRGQQVTLRCSPISGHKSVSWYQQVLGQGPQFIFQYYEKEERGRGNFPDRFSARQFPNYSSELNVNALLLGDSALYLCASSPGQGSTEAFFGQGTRLTVV.

The rearrangement links TRBV30 to TRBJ2-7; 10 bases align to TRBD1. CDR1 and CDR2 (germline): GTSNPN, SVGIG (reference sequence). V gave up 5 bases and J gave up 6 bases; unmatched junction bases: 4. CDR3 length equals 12 residues. In DNA form, the CDR3 reads TGTGCCTGGGGACAGGGGGGGGCCGAGCAGTACTTC. Amino acid sequence: CAWGQGGAEQYF.

The V gene is TRBV23-1, the J gene TRBJ2-7; 9 positions match TRBD1. TRBV23-1 is designated an ORF whose function remains uncertain. The CDR3 is 16 residues long. V shed 3 bases and J 6 bases; nucleotides not matched to a gene: 12. The CDR3 here is CASSHLRYLQGAEQYF. The CDR3 nucleotides read TGCGCCAGCAGTCACCTCAGATACTTACAGGGGGCCGAGCAGTACTTC.

This clone was seen a few times. The chain combines TRBV19 with TRBJ2-5, with D uncertain. CDR1 and CDR2 (germline): LNHDA, SQIVND (reference sequence). This CDR3 has 12 amino acids. V was cut by 5 bases and J by 2 bases, with 6 bases left in between. The CDR3 reads CASSRRQETQYF. CDR3 nucleotides: TGTGCCAGTAGTCGGCGGCAAGAGACCCAGTACTTC.

The chain couples TRBV2 to TRBJ1-2; 7 nucleotides line up with TRBD1. V was pared by 5 bases and J by 3 bases, with 6 bases of the junction left unmatched. Germline V gives CDR1 SNHLY, CDR2 FYNNEI. The CDR3 loop spans 14 amino acids. The CDR3 loop is CASSHPDRDYGYTF. CDR3 in DNA: TGTGCCAGCAGTCATCCAGACAGGGACTATGGCTACACCTTC.

The CDR3 DNA follows: TGTGCCAGCAGTTTCGGCGGGAGGGCCTGGTGTGAGCAGTTCTTC. Its translation is CASSFGGRAWCEQFF. The chain uses TRBV28 and TRBJ2-1; 9 positions agree with TRBD2. Trimming cost V 3 bases and J 9 bases; bases outside gene matches: 9. The length of the CDR3 is 15 residues. The germline gives CDR1 MDHEN, CDR2 SYDVKM.

To note about this clone: One end of the junction fails to match germline, which may point to a read error. The gene calls are TRBV7-7 and TRBJ2-1; TRBD1 aligns across 8 bases. CDR3 length: 15 amino acids. The germline V gene has CDR1 SSHAT and CDR2 FNYEAQ (reference sequence). CDR3: CASSSSDRDNNEQFF. In DNA, the CDR3 is TGTGCTAGCAGCTCCTCGGACAGGGATAACAATGAGCAGTTCTTC.

The V and J genes are TRBV4-1 and TRBJ2-7; 12 bases are a match to TRBD2. The V gene's germline CDR1 is MGHRA and CDR2 YSYEKL. Trimming took 1 base from V and 5 from J; bases not matched to a gene: 9. The CDR3 extends over 17 amino acids. CDR3 amino acids: CASSQGFRLAGANEQYF. The CDR3 nucleotides are TGCGCCAGCAGCCAAGGGTTTCGACTAGCGGGAGCTAACGAGCAGTACTTC.

Concerning this clone itself: Additional DNA sequences in this sample encode the identical CDR3. This chain joins TRBV4-3 and TRBJ2-2; D perhaps matches TRBD1 (5 bases). Germline CDR1 reads LGHNA; CDR2 reads YSLEER. This CDR3 has 14 residues. Deletions cut 0 bases from V and 5 bases from J, with 7 bases between. The CDR3 loop is CASSQERGTGELFF. Written as DNA, the CDR3 is TGCGCCAGCAGCCAAGAAAGGGGAACCGGGGAGCTGTTTTTT.

The V and J genes are TRBV6-6 and TRBJ2-5; TRBD1 is a possible D gene (5 bases). V shed 4 bases and J shed 1 base, with 7 bases lying between them. The CDR3 runs to 13 residues. Per germline, CDR1 MNHNY and CDR2 SVGAGI (reference sequence). The CDR3 bases are TGTGCCAGCAGTTCAGGGCTCCAAGAGACCCAGTACTTC. This translates into CASSSGLQETQYF.

This sequence joins TRBV7-9 and TRBJ2-7; possible D gene TRBD1, 5 bases. Per germline, CDR1 SEHNR and CDR2 FQNEAQ (reference sequence). V was trimmed by 5 bases and J by 0 bases, leaving 14 bases between them. This CDR3 region has 15 residues. This CDR3 reads CASSQPQETSYEQYF. The CDR3 region has the DNA TGTGCCAGCAGCCAGCCACAGGAGACCTCCTACGAGCAGTACTTC.

This clone was detected a few times. The CDR3 loop is CASSVGQAQETQYF. Written as DNA, the CDR3 is TGTGCCAGCAGCGTGGGACAGGCCCAAGAGACCCAGTACTTC. This rearrangement joins TRBV9 to TRBJ2-5; 8 nucleotides align to TRBD1. Germline loops: CDR1 SGDLS, CDR2 YYNGEE. The CDR3 sequence is 14 residues long. V shed 2 bases, J shed 1 base, and the junction held 1 base outside the gene matches.

The chain joins TRBV2 to TRBJ2-7, with 7 bases aligning to TRBD1. The V and J ends lost 10 bases and 4 bases, in that order; junction bases with no gene match: 13. This CDR3 has 14 residues. Per the germline V gene, CDR1 is SNHLY and CDR2 is FYNNEI. In DNA form, the CDR3 reads TGTGCCACAGGGGACCCGGGACAGACTTACGAGCAGTACGTC. Protein product: CATGDPGQTYEQYV.

The chain couples TRBV11-2 to TRBJ2-5; 7 bases are shared with TRBD2. The V gene end was trimmed by 4 bases and the J gene end by 5 bases; junction bases not matched to a gene: 10. The V gene's germline CDR1 is SGHAT and CDR2 FQNNGV. CDR3 size: 15 residues. The CDR3 loop reads CASSSLEAGRETQYF. The CDR3 DNA reads as TGTGCCAGCAGCTCCCTAGAAGCGGGAAGGGAGACCCAGTACTTC.

The J gene is TRBJ2-7, the V gene TRBV29-1; 7 bases line up with TRBD1. V was pared by 6 bases and J by 4 bases, with 0 bases of the junction left unmatched. CDR1 and CDR2 (germline): SQVTM, ANQGSEA. The length of the CDR3 is 10 residues. CDR3 in amino acids: CSVGQYEQYF. The CDR3 nucleotides read TGCAGCGTGGGACAGTACGAGCAGTACTTC.

The chain combines TRBV7-9 with TRBJ2-7; TRBD1 aligns across 7 bases. Trimming at V came to 1 base and at J to 7 bases, leaving 4 bases not matched to a gene. Germline loops: CDR1 SEHNR, CDR2 FQNEAQ (reference sequence). The CDR3 is made up of 13 amino acids. The CDR3 coding sequence is TGTGCCAGCAGCTTAGAGGGGGCGGAAGAGCAGTACGTC. This sequence encodes CASSLEGAEEQYV.

The CDR3 region has the DNA TGTGCCAGCAGTGAGGGGCTTCGGACTAGCGAATCCTACGAGCAGTACTTC. This encodes CASSEGLRTSESYEQYF. V gene TRBV25-1 combines with J gene TRBJ2-7; 9 positions match TRBD2. The CDR3 has 17 residues. J was trimmed by 1 base and V by 3 bases; bases with no gene match: 10. Germline V gene lookup returns CDR1 MGHDK and CDR2 SYGVNS.

This chain connects TRBV29-1 to TRBJ2-1, with D perhaps TRBD1 (5 bases). Trimming shortened V by 5 bases and J by 8 bases, and 19 bases separated the two germline ends. Per germline, CDR1 SQVTM and CDR2 ANQGSEA. The CDR3 runs 14 residues. The CDR3 region has the DNA TGCAGCGTTTTCCCAGGGATGGGTTTCTATGAGCAGTTCTTC. This codes for CSVFPGMGFYEQFF.

This clone was seen only once. The CDR3 region is CASSPDYSYNEQFF. The CDR3 DNA sequence: TGTGCCAGCAGCCCGGACTACTCCTACAATGAGCAGTTCTTC. The chain couples TRBV9 to TRBJ2-1; D might be TRBD2 (6 bases). The CDR3 covers 14 residues. Germline-derived CDR1 and CDR2 are SGDLS and YYNGEE. Trimming removed 4 bases at V and 0 bases at J, with 8 bases between.

This chain links TRBV28 with TRBJ1-1; D unresolved. Germline V gene data show CDR1 as MDHEN and CDR2 as SYDVKM. This CDR3 has 12 residues. V was pared by 3 bases and J by 3 bases, with 5 bases between. CDR3 protein: CASSFGYTEAFF. CDR3 nucleotides: TGTGCCAGCAGTTTTGGCTACACTGAAGCTTTCTTT.

The chain carries TRBV6-4 and TRBJ2-2; D unresolved. Germline CDR1 reads MRHNA; CDR2 reads SNTAGT. V lost 2 bases to trimming and J lost 3 bases, with 10 bases between them. The CDR3 spans 15 residues. Here the CDR3 reads CASSDTVTDTGELFF. Written as DNA, the CDR3 is TGTGCCAGCAGTGACACAGTAACAGACACCGGGGAGCTGTTTTTT.